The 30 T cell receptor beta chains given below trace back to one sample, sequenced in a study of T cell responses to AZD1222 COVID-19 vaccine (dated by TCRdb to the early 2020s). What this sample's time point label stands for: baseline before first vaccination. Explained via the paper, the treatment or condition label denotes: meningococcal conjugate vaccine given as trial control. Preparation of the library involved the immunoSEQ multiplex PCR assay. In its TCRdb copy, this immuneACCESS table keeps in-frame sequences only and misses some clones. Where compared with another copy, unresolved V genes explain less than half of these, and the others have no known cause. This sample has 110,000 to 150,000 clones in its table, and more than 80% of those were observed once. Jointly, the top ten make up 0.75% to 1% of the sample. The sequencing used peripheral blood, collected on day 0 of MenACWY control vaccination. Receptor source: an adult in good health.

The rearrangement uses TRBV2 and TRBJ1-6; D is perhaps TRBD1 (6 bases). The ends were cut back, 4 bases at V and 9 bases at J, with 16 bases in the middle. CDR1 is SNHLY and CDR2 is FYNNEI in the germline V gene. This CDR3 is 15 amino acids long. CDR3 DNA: TGTGCCAGCAGTGGAGAAGGGGGGATCTCTTCACCCCTCCACTTT. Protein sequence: CASSGEGGISSPLHF.

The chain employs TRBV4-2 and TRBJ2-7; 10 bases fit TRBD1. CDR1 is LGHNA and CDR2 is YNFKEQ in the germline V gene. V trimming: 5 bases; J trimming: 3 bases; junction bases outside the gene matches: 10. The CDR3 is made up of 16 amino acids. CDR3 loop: CASSRALDRGDYEQYF. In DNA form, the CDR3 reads TGTGCCAGCAGCAGGGCCTTGGACAGGGGGGACTACGAGCAGTACTTC.

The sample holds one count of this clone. CDR3 in amino acids: CASSLDETGNSPLHF. The CDR3, as DNA: TGTGCCAGCAGCTTGGATGAGACAGGGAATTCACCCCTCCACTTT. This chain uses TRBV5-4 with TRBJ1-6, with TRBD1 matching over 7 bases. Per germline, CDR1 SGHNT and CDR2 YYREEE (reference sequence). The CDR3 runs to 15 residues. The V gene end was trimmed by 0 bases and the J gene end by 7 bases; junction bases not matched to a gene: 4.

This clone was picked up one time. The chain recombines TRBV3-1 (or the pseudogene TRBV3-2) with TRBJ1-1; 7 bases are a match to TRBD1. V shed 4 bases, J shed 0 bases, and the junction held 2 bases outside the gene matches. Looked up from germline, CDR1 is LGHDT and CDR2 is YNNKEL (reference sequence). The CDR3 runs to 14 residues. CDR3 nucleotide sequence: TGTGCCAGCAGCCCGGGACAGTTGAACACTGAAGCTTTCTTT. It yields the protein CASSPGQLNTEAFF.

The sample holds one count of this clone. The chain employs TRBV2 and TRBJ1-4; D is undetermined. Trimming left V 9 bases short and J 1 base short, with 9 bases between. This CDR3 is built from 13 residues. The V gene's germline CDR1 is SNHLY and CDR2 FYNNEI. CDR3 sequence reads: CASAGLTNEKLFF. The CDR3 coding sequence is TGTGCCAGTGCGGGTTTAACTAATGAAAAACTGTTTTTT.

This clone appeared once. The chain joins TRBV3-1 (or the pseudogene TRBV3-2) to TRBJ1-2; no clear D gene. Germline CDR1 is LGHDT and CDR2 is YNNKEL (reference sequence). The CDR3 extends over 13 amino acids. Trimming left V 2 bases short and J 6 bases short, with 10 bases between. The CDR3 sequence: CASSQLTGNGYTF. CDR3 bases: TGTGCCAGCAGCCAACTTACTGGAAATGGCTACACCTTC.

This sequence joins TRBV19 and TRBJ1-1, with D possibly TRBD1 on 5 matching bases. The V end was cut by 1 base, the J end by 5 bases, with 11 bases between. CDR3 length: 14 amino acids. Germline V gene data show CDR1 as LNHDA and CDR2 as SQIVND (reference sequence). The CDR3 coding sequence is TGTGCCAGTAGTATAGCGGCAGGGTTGACTGAAGCTTTCTTT. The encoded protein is CASSIAAGLTEAFF.

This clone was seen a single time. CDR3 sequence reads: CASSVVTNTGELFF. DNA for the CDR3: TGTGCCAGCAGCGTAGTTACTAACACCGGGGAGCTGTTTTTT. The V gene is TRBV9, the J gene TRBJ2-2; no firm D call. Germline CDR1 SGDLS, CDR2 YYNGEE. V lost 0 bases, J lost 2 bases, and 5 bases lay in between. The CDR3 contains 14 residues.

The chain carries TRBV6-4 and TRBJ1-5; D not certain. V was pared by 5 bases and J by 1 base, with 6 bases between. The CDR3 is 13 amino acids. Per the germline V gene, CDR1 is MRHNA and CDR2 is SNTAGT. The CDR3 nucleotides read TGTGCCAGCAGTTTCGACAGCAATCAGCCCCAGCATTTT. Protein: CASSFDSNQPQHF.

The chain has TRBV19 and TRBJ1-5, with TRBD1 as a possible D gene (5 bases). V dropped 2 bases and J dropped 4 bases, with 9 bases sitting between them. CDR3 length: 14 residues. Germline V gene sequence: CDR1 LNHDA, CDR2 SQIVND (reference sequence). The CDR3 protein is CASSIWGVNQPQHF. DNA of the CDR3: TGTGCCAGTAGTATATGGGGGGTTAATCAGCCCCAGCATTTT.

As DNA, the CDR3 is TGTGCCAGCAGGCCCAGTCGACAGGGGGTTAACACCGGGGAGCTGTTTTTT. Protein: CASRPSRQGVNTGELFF. The rearrangement links TRBV28 to TRBJ2-2, with 9 positions matching TRBD1. The CDR3 contains 17 residues. V trimming: 6 bases; J trimming: 2 bases; junction bases outside the gene matches: 10. Per the germline V gene, CDR1 is MDHEN and CDR2 is SYDVKM.

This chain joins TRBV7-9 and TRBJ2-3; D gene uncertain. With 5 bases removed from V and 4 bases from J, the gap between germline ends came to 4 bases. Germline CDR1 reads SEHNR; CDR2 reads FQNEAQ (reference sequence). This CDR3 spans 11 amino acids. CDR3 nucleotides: TGTGCCAGCAGCACAGCAGATACGCAGTATTTT. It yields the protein CASSTADTQYF.

CDR3 residues: CASRTGQGAGYTF. The CDR3 nucleotides are TGTGCCAGCAGGACGGGACAGGGCGCTGGCTACACCTTC. The chain combines TRBV12-3 or TRBV12-4 with TRBJ1-2, with TRBD1 identical over 9 bases. The CDR3 sequence is 13 residues long. The ends lost 6 bases at V and 7 bases at J; junction bases unmatched: 6.

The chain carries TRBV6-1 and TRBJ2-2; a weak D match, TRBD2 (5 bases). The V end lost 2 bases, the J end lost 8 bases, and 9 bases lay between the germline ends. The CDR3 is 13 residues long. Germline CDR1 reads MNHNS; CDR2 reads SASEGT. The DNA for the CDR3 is TGTGCCAGCAGTGAATTAAAGCGGGGGGAGCTGTTTTTT. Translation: CASSELKRGELFF.

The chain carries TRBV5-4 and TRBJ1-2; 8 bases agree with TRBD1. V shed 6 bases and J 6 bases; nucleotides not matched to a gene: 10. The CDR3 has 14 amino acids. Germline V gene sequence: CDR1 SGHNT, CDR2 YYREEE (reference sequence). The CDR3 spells CASTKQGGKNGYTF. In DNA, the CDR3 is TGTGCCAGCACCAAACAGGGGGGGAAGAATGGCTACACCTTC.

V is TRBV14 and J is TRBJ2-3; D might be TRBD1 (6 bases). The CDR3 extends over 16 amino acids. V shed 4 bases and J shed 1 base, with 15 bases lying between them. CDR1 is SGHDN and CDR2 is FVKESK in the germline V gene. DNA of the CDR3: TGTGCCAGCAGCCTGGGGACACCTCTAGGCACAGATACGCAGTATTTT. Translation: CASSLGTPLGTDTQYF.

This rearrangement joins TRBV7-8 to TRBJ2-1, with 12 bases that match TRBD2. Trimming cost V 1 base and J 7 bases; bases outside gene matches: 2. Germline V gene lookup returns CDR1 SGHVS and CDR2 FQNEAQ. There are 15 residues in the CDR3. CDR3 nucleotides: TGTGCCAGCAGCTTAGTACTAGCGGGAGGAAATGAGCAGTTCTTC. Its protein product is CASSLVLAGGNEQFF. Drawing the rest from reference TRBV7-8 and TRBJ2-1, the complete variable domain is GAGVSQSPRYKVAKRGQDVALRCDPISGHVSLFWYQQALGQGPEFLTYFQNEAQLDKSGLPSDRFFAERPEGSVSTLKIQRTQQEDSAVYLCASSLVLAGGNEQFFGPGTRLTVL.

The DNA for the CDR3 is TGTGCCACCAGCAGAGACGCAGGACGGTCTAGAAGCACTGAAGCTTTCTTT. It is translated as CATSRDAGRSRSTEAFF. The chain has TRBV15 and TRBJ1-1; D gene uncertain. CDR1 and CDR2 from the germline V gene are LNHNV and YYDKDF (reference sequence). The CDR3 contains 17 residues. V was trimmed by 0 bases and J by 4 bases, leaving 18 bases between them.

The CDR3 coding sequence is TGTGCCAGTAGCCTTCAAGGAATAGCGAACACTGAAGCTTTCTTT. Its protein product is CASSLQGIANTEAFF. The V call is TRBV19, the J call TRBJ1-1; D unresolved. Per the germline V gene, CDR1 is LNHDA and CDR2 is SQIVND (reference sequence). The V end lost 6 bases, the J end lost 1 base, and 15 bases lay between the germline ends. The CDR3 is 15 amino acids.

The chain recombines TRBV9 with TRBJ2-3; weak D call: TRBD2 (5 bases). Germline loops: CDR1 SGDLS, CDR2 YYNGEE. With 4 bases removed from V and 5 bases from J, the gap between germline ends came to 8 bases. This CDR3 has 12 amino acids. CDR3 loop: CASSFEGDTQYF. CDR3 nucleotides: TGTGCCAGCAGCTTTGAGGGAGATACGCAGTATTTT.

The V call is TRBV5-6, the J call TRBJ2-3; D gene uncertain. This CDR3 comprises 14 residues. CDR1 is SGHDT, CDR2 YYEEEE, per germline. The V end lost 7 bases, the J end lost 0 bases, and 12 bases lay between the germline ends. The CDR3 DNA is TGTGCCAGCGGCCGGGCCGCTAGCACAGATACGCAGTATTTT. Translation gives CASGRAASTDTQYF.

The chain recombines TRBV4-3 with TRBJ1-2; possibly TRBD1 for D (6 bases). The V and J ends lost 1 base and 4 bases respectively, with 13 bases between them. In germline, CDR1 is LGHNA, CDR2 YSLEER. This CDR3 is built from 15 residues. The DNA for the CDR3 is TGCGCCAGCAGCCAAGGGGGCGGGGGCACCTATGGCTACACCTTC. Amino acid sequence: CASSQGGGGTYGYTF.

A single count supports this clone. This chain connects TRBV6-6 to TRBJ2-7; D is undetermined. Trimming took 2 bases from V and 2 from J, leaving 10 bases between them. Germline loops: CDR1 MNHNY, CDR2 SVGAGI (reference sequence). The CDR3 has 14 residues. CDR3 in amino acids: CASSYRVRPYEQYF. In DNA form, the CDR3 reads TGTGCCAGCAGTTACAGGGTTAGGCCCTACGAGCAGTACTTC.

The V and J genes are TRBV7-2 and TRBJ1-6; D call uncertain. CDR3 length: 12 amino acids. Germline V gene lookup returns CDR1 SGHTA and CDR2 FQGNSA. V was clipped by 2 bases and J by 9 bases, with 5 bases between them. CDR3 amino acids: CASSLIGSPLHF. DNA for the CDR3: TGTGCCAGCAGCTTAATTGGTTCACCCCTCCACTTT.

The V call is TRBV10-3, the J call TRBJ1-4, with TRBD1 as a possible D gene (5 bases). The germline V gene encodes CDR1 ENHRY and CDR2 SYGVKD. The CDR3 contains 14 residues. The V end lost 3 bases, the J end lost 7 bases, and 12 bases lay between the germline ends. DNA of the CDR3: TGTGCCATCAGTGAAAACCGGGGACCTGAAAAACTGTTTTTT. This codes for CAISENRGPEKLFF.

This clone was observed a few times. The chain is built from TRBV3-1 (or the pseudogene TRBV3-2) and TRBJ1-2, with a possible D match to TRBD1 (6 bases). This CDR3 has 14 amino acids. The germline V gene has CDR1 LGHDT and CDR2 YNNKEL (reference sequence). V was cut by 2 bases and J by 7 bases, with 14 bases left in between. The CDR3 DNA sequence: TGTGCCAGCAGCCAACTACAGGGTCAAAGTGGCTACACCTTC. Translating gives CASSQLQGQSGYTF.

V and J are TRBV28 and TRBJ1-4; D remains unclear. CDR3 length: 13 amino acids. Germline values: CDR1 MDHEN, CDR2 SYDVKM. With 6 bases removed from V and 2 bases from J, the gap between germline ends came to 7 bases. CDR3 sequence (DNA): TGTGCCAGCAGAGTTAGGACTAATGAAAAACTGTTTTTT. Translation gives CASRVRTNEKLFF.

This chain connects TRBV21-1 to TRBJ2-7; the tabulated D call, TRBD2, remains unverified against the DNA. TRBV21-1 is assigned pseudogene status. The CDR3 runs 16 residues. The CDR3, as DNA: TGTGCCAGCAGCAAAGTTTCGCTAGCGGTAGCCTACGAGCAGTACTTC. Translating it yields CASSKVSLAVAYEQYF.

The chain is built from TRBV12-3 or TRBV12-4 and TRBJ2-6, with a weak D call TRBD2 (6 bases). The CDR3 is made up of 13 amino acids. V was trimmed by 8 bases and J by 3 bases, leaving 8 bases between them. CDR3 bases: TGTGCCAGCCGGGGGAGTGGGGCCAACGTCCTGACTTTC. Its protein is CASRGSGANVLTF.

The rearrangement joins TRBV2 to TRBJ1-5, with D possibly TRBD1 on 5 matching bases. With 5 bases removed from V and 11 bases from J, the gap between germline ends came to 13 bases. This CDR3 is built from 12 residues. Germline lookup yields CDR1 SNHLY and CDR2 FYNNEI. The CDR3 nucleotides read TGTGCCAGCAGTCCCGGACGGGGGTCCCAGCATTTT. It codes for CASSPGRGSQHF.